This paragraph reports one TCR beta chain. Its antigen is not identified. This sample was included in a study of T cell responses to AZD1222 COVID-19 vaccine. Findings of the study overall: A rise in Spike-specific TCR breadth and depth followed two AZD1222 doses.

Method: immunoSEQ multiplex PCR; TCRdb's copy keeps in-frame clones and lacks some. The sample records about 140,000 clones, 85% to 90% being singletons. V shed 2 bases, J shed 2 bases, and the junction held 3 bases outside the gene matches. CDR1 and CDR2 (germline): SGDLS, YYNGEE. The CDR3 sequence is 15 residues long. The rearrangement joins TRBV9 to TRBJ2-3, with 9 bases fitting TRBD2. Sequencing used peripheral blood, obtained on day 0 of AZD1222 vaccination. The receptor was isolated from an adult in good health. CDR3 DNA: TGTGCCAGCAGCGTGAGCGGGAGGACCACAGATACGCAGTATTTT. This sequence encodes CASSVSGRTTDTQYF.